This TCR beta chain was sequenced during a study of identical twins. Study-level results: Modelling underestimated the level of out-of-frame TCR alpha sharing observed in monozygotic twins. With abundant cord blood beta clonotypes, insertions were fewer; memory repertoires showed no such pattern.

TCRdb fed the 5' RACE reads into MiXCR, producing one record per CDR3 protein. The sample has about 520,000 distinct CDR3 sequences, approximately 22% seen once. The V end was cut by 7 bases, the J end by 6 bases, with 16 bases between. The germline V gene encodes CDR1 MNHEY and CDR2 SMNVEV (reference sequence). The CDR3 has 14 residues. This clonotype showed up just once. Its antigen remains unknown. These sequences were also reported in another study, on T cells expressing NK-cell markers. That work contributes: Of eight sequenced donors, seven were HCMV-seropositive and one HCMV-seronegative. About 1.0-7.0% of CD8+ T cells in about six donors belonged to dominant NKG2C+ clonotypes.

This sequence joins TRBV27 and TRBJ2-1; D may match TRBD1 or TRBD2 (5 bases each). Sequencing used CD4+ T cells sorted from blood. This receptor was obtained from a young woman in good health. The DNA for the CDR3 is TGTGCCAGCAATCCCGGGACCTCAGCCAATGAGCAGTTCTTC. Residues: CASNPGTSANEQFF.